The 27 T cell receptor beta chains given below trace back to one sample, sequenced in a study of graft-versus-host responses after intestinal transplantation. Their specific antigens are unknown. TCRdb's table, derived via immunoSEQ multiplex PCR, lists solely in-frame clones and lacks some. The sample carries around 100,000 clones, 75% to 95% recorded once. The sequences come from unstimulated CD4+ T cells sorted from spleen or lymph node cells, collected before transplant. The receptor set was obtained from a human donor who was the organ donor for an intestinal transplant.

V usage is TRBV29-1 and J usage is TRBJ2-3, with 11 positions matching TRBD2. This CDR3 has 16 residues. The germline V gene encodes CDR1 SQVTM and CDR2 ANQGSEA. CDR3 amino acids: CTTHGTSGFSTDTQYF. CDR3 in DNA: TGCACCACCCACGGGACTAGCGGATTTAGCACAGATACGCAGTATTTT.

In the case of this clone: The junction shows a germline mismatch at one end, possibly a read error. The V and J genes are TRBV7-7 and TRBJ2-5, with D perhaps TRBD2 (5 bases). This CDR3 is 15 amino acids long. Germline loops: CDR1 SSHAT, CDR2 FNYEAQ (reference sequence). CDR3 in amino acids: CASTLSGALGETQYF. CDR3 nucleotide sequence: TGTGCTAGCACTTTAAGCGGCGCCCTTGGGGAGACCCAGTACTTC.

This chain uses TRBV30 with TRBJ2-7, with 7 positions matching TRBD1. The CDR3 runs 13 residues. Trimming cost V 2 bases and J 3 bases; bases outside gene matches: 4. The germline gives CDR1 GTSNPN, CDR2 SVGIG (reference sequence). The CDR3 DNA is TGTGCCTGGAGTCGGGACAGTAACTACGAGCAGTACTTC. Translating gives CAWSRDSNYEQYF.

The chain carries TRBV5-6 and TRBJ2-4, with D perhaps matching TRBD1 (6 bases). The CDR3 has 17 residues. From germline, CDR1 is SGHDT and CDR2 YYEEEE. Trimming cost V 4 bases and J 1 base, with 18 bases left between them. The CDR3 reads CASSVIGQPDAKNIQYF. In DNA form, the CDR3 reads TGTGCCAGCAGCGTTATCGGACAGCCGGATGCCAAAAACATTCAGTACTTC.

The chain employs TRBV10-3 and TRBJ2-5, with 10 bases matching TRBD2. Germline lookup yields CDR1 ENHRY and CDR2 SYGVKD. V dropped 5 bases and J dropped 5; count of bases not matched to a gene: 5. This CDR3 is 14 amino acids long. The CDR3 bases are TGTGCCATCAGTATCAGCGGGGGGGTGGAGACCCAGTACTTC. This codes for CAISISGGVETQYF.

This chain joins TRBV4-2 and TRBJ1-1; D possibly corresponds to TRBD1 (5 bases). CDR1 is LGHNA and CDR2 is YNFKEQ in the germline V gene. V lost 1 base and J 1 base, leaving 10 bases between the germline ends. This CDR3 is 15 amino acids long. CDR3 nucleotide sequence: TGTGCCAGCAGCCAAGTTTGGGGGGAGAACACTGAAGCTTTCTTT. Its protein product is CASSQVWGENTEAFF.

This chain uses TRBV27 with TRBJ2-2, with TRBD1 matching over 7 bases. Germline-derived CDR1 and CDR2 are MNHEY and SMNVEV (reference sequence). V lost 7 bases and J lost 2; bases outside the gene matches: 10. The CDR3 length is 16 residues. Here the CDR3 reads CASKIFGQVNTGELFF. CDR3 bases: TGTGCCAGCAAAATTTTCGGACAGGTCAACACCGGGGAGCTGTTTTTT.

This clone occurred once. The chain is built from TRBV7-9 and TRBJ1-1; 8 bases align to TRBD1. After removal of 2 bases from V and 0 bases from J, the junction contained 2 bases not matched to a gene. CDR1 is SEHNR and CDR2 is FQNEAQ in the germline V gene (reference sequence). The CDR3 extends over 15 amino acids. In DNA, the CDR3 is TGTGCCAGCAGCTTACAGGGGGCAATGAACACTGAAGCTTTCTTT. Encoded protein: CASSLQGAMNTEAFF.

The chain has TRBV18 and TRBJ1-2; TRBD1 is a possible D gene (6 bases). Trimming removed 5 bases at V and 8 bases at J, with 27 bases between. The CDR3 has 17 amino acids. The V gene's germline CDR1 is KGHSH and CDR2 LQKENI. CDR3 bases: TGTGCCAGCTCAACCTTGCCGGGGGGCCGAACTGACAAGGGCTACACCTTC. Translated, it gives CASSTLPGGRTDKGYTF.

The genes are TRBV18 and TRBJ1-1, with 7 bases fitting TRBD1. Germline V CDR1 and CDR2: KGHSH, LQKENI. The CDR3 extends over 15 amino acids. The V and J ends lost 1 base and 4 bases, in that order; junction bases with no gene match: 6. The CDR3: CASSPHPPGGTEAFF. The CDR3 nucleotides are TGTGCCAGCTCACCACATCCCCCAGGGGGCACTGAAGCTTTCTTT.

The V call is TRBV6-5, the J call TRBJ1-1; possible D gene TRBD1, 5 bases. Looked up from germline, CDR1 is MNHEY and CDR2 is SVGAGI. This CDR3 region has 13 residues. Trimming took off 7 bases at V and 5 bases at J, with 14 bases between the two ends. The CDR3 sequence: CASTRGGGTEAFF. CDR3 sequence (DNA): TGTGCCAGCACCCGCGGGGGAGGAACTGAAGCTTTCTTT.

This chain uses TRBV7-3 with TRBJ2-3; perhaps TRBD2 as D (6 bases). Trimming pared 2 bases from V and 3 bases from J, leaving 12 bases between. The CDR3 runs 15 residues. In germline, CDR1 is SGHTA, CDR2 FQGTGA. CDR3 protein: CASSLQGGPTDTQYF. The CDR3 DNA follows: TGTGCCAGCAGCTTACAGGGAGGCCCAACAGATACGCAGTATTTT. The full variable domain, with the rest looked up from reference TRBV7-3 and TRBJ2-3, is GAGVSQTPSNKVTEKGKYVELRCDPISGHTALYWYRQSLGQGPEFLIYFQGTGAADDSGLPNDRFFAVRPEGSVSTLKIQRTERGDSAVYLCASSLQGGPTDTQYFGPGTRLTVL.

This rearrangement joins TRBV4-2 to TRBJ2-7; D perhaps matches TRBD2 (6 bases). Trimming pared 3 bases from V and 5 bases from J, leaving 17 bases between. CDR3 length equals 15 residues. Germline values: CDR1 LGHNA, CDR2 YNFKEQ. The CDR3: CASSQGWRGNDEQYF. CDR3 DNA: TGTGCCAGCAGCCAGGGCTGGCGGGGAAACGACGAGCAGTACTTC.

This chain connects TRBV2 to TRBJ2-3; 9 bases match TRBD2. Per the germline V gene, CDR1 is SNHLY and CDR2 is FYNNEI. This CDR3 has 16 amino acids. The trim removed 6 bases at V and 1 base at J, leaving 8 bases unmatched. The CDR3 loop reads CASSVLPSGGTDTQYF. DNA for the CDR3: TGTGCCAGCAGCGTACTCCCTAGCGGGGGCACAGATACGCAGTATTTT. Based on the CDR3 plus reference TRBV2 and TRBJ2-3, the full variable domain is EPEVTQTPSHQVTQMGQEVILRCVPISNHLYFYWYRQILGQKVEFLVSFYNNEISEKSEIFDDQFSVERPDGSNFTLKIRSTKLEDSAMYFCASSVLPSGGTDTQYFGPGTRLTVL.

The chain combines TRBV5-1 with TRBJ2-4; 7 nucleotides agree with TRBD2. Germline loops: CDR1 SGHRS, CDR2 YFSETQ. The CDR3 sequence is 16 residues long. V lost 0 bases and J lost 0; bases outside the gene matches: 3. The CDR3 DNA is TGCGCCAGCAGCTTGGGACTAGCCCTAGCCAAAAACATTCAGTACTTC. Translated, it gives CASSLGLALAKNIQYF. Based on the CDR3 plus reference TRBV5-1 and TRBJ2-4, the full variable domain is KAGVTQTPRYLIKTRGQQVTLSCSPISGHRSVSWYQQTPGQGLQFLFEYFSETQRNKGNFPGRFSGRQFSNSRSEMNVSTLELGDSALYLCASSLGLALAKNIQYFGAGTRLSVL.

V gene TRBV5-1 combines with J gene TRBJ2-7; 9 nucleotides agree with TRBD1. From germline, CDR1 is SGHRS and CDR2 YFSETQ. V lost 0 bases, J lost 2 bases, and 0 bases stayed unmatched. The length of the CDR3 is 14 residues. The CDR3: CASSLGDRAYEQYF. CDR3 bases: TGCGCCAGCAGCTTGGGGGACAGGGCCTACGAGCAGTACTTC.

This clone appeared a single time. J is TRBJ1-1 and V is TRBV29-1, with TRBD1 identical over 9 bases. V trimming: 5 bases; J trimming: 4 bases; junction bases outside the gene matches: 11. The V gene's germline CDR1 is SQVTM and CDR2 ANQGSEA. The CDR3 is made up of 15 amino acids. The CDR3 region is CSVSRGTGRSTEAFF. CDR3 bases: TGCAGCGTTTCCCGTGGGACAGGGAGGAGCACTGAAGCTTTCTTT. Full variable domain (outside the CDR3, taken from reference TRBV29-1 and TRBJ1-1): SAVISQKPSRDICQRGTSLTIQCQVDSQVTMMFWYRQQPGQSLTLIATANQGSEATYESGFVIDKFPISRPNLTFSTLTVSNMSPEDSSIYLCSVSRGTGRSTEAFFGQGTRLTVV.

The rearrangement joins TRBV19 to TRBJ1-5; no reliable D call. V gave up 2 bases and J gave up 2 bases, with 10 bases separating them. CDR3 length: 15 amino acids. In germline, CDR1 is LNHDA, CDR2 SQIVND (reference sequence). CDR3 protein: CASSIMAQRNQPQHF. The CDR3 DNA is TGTGCCAGTAGTATAATGGCCCAACGCAATCAGCCCCAGCATTTT. Full variable domain (outside the CDR3, taken from reference TRBV19 and TRBJ1-5): DGGITQSPKYLFRKEGQNVTLSCEQNLNHDAMYWYRQDPGQGLRLIYYSQIVNDFQKGDIAEGYSVSREKKESFPLTVTSAQKNPTAFYLCASSIMAQRNQPQHFGDGTRLSIL.

The DNA for the CDR3 is TGTGCCAGCTGGCCGGGACACAGCAATCAGCCCCAGCATTTT. Protein product: CASWPGHSNQPQHF. V is TRBV5-8 and J is TRBJ1-5, with a weak D call TRBD1 (6 bases). Germline V gene sequence: CDR1 SGHTS, CDR2 YDEGEE. V lost 7 bases, J lost 1 base, and 12 bases lay in between. The CDR3 runs 14 residues.

The genes are TRBV4-1 and TRBJ1-2, with 9 nucleotides matching TRBD1. After removal of 4 bases from V and 4 bases from J, the junction contained 13 bases not matched to a gene. The CDR3 runs 17 residues. The germline V gene encodes CDR1 MGHRA and CDR2 YSYEKL. The CDR3 bases are TGCGCCAGCAGCCCTGACCTGACAGGGGGTGTTAGCTATGGCTACACCTTC. As protein: CASSPDLTGGVSYGYTF.

The genes are TRBV2 and TRBJ2-1; D is possibly TRBD2 (5 bases). Germline V gene lookup returns CDR1 SNHLY and CDR2 FYNNEI. V was cut by 6 bases and J by 6 bases, with 18 bases left in between. The CDR3 has 15 residues. This CDR3 is CASSQLGYPSNEQFF. The CDR3 DNA sequence: TGTGCCAGCAGCCAACTAGGGTACCCATCCAATGAGCAGTTCTTC.

The CDR3 region is CASSEGLAGTGELFF. CDR3 in DNA: TGTGCCAGCAGTGAGGGGTTAGCGGGGACGGGGGAGCTGTTTTTT. The J gene is TRBJ2-2, the V gene TRBV2, with 8 bases aligning to TRBD2. This CDR3 contains 15 residues. Germline CDR1 SNHLY, CDR2 FYNNEI. The V gene end was trimmed by 3 bases and the J gene end by 8 bases; junction bases not matched to a gene: 8.

The gene calls are TRBV18 and TRBJ1-1, with no clear D. V was cut by 3 bases and J by 6 bases, with 11 bases left in between. CDR3 length: 13 amino acids. The germline CDR1 and CDR2 sequences are KGHSH and LQKENI. In DNA form, the CDR3 reads TGTGCCAGCTCACCCCAGCGGGCCGCTGAAGCTTTCTTT. It yields the protein CASSPQRAAEAFF.

This chain connects TRBV4-2 to TRBJ2-5; 9 bases align to TRBD2. The CDR3 is 19 amino acids. Germline V lookup: CDR1 LGHNA, CDR2 YNFKEQ. The junction had 15 bases not matched to a gene; V was cut back by 0 bases and J by 4 bases. In nucleotides, the CDR3 is TGTGCCAGCAGCCAAGATTTCAGCGGGGGGAAAAGAACTGGAGAGACCCAGTACTTC. Translated, it gives CASSQDFSGGKRTGETQYF.

The chain joins TRBV14 to TRBJ1-2; D is unclear. The V end was cut by 4 bases, the J end by 4 bases, with 10 bases between. The CDR3 runs to 13 residues. CDR1 is SGHDN, CDR2 FVKESK, per germline. CDR3 sequence: CASSRDTVYGYTF. CDR3 in DNA: TGTGCCAGCAGCCGCGATACCGTCTATGGCTACACCTTC.

The V and J genes are TRBV28 and TRBJ1-4; 8 nucleotides line up with TRBD1. The CDR3 contains 13 residues. Germline V lookup: CDR1 MDHEN, CDR2 SYDVKM. With V trimmed by 10 bases and J by 1 base, 2 bases remained unmatched. For the CDR3, the DNA is TGTGCCACCACAGGGGGAACTAATGAAAAACTGTTTTTT. The encoded protein is CATTGGTNEKLFF.

The chain couples TRBV7-2 to TRBJ2-7, with D possibly TRBD2 on 6 matching bases. CDR1 SGHTA and CDR2 FQGNSA come from the germline V gene. V lost 0 bases to trimming and J lost 3 bases, with 12 bases between them. The CDR3 sequence is 15 residues long. This chain's CDR3 is CASSLARDSYYEQYF. In DNA, the CDR3 is TGTGCCAGCAGCTTAGCGCGGGACTCATACTACGAGCAGTACTTC.